Below are 29 T cell receptor beta chains sequenced from a single sample in a study of shared clonotypes between healthy human individuals. CD8 cells classed as naive were CD45RO-negative and positively selected for CCR7, excluding terminally differentiated effector memory CD45RA+ cells. Repertoires were generated with immunoSEQ multiplex PCR, while TCRdb's copy carries only in-frame clones and drops some. The repertoire holds approximately 740,000 clones, with 80% to 95% as singletons. The sequenced sample was naive CD8+ T cells sorted from blood. Receptor source: a man aged 30-40 years in good health.

This chain joins TRBV16 and TRBJ2-7; D not certain. Looked up from germline, CDR1 is KGHSY and CDR2 is FQNENV. This CDR3 is built from 12 residues. V dropped 4 bases and J dropped 8 bases, with 12 bases sitting between them. The DNA of the CDR3 is TGTGCCAGCAGCCCAGACCCTTTCAAGCAGTACTTC. This gives the protein CASSPDPFKQYF.

The V call is TRBV9, the J call TRBJ2-3; TRBD2 agrees at 14 bases. Germline CDR1 and CDR2: SGDLS and YYNGEE. The J segment lost 3 bases and the V segment lost 4 bases, leaving 7 bases of the junction unmatched. This CDR3 contains 17 residues. The CDR3 bases are TGTGCCAGCAGCCCTTGGGGACTAGCGGGAGAAACAGATACGCAGTATTTT. It codes for CASSPWGLAGETDTQYF. Full variable domain (rest looked up from reference TRBV9 and TRBJ2-3): DSGVTQTPKHLITATGQRVTLRCSPRSGDLSVYWYQQSLDQGLQFLIQYYNGEERAKGNILERFSAQQFPDLHSELNLSSLELGDSALYFCASSPWGLAGETDTQYFGPGTRLTVL.

The chain employs TRBV5-8 and TRBJ2-7, with D hard to call. This CDR3 is 15 amino acids long. With 4 bases removed from V and 5 bases from J, the gap between germline ends came to 19 bases. Per germline, CDR1 SGHTS and CDR2 YDEGEE. CDR3 sequence reads: CASSENGVFWNEQYF. CDR3 sequence (DNA): TGTGCCAGCAGCGAAAACGGTGTTTTTTGGAACGAGCAGTACTTC.

This rearrangement joins TRBV11-2 to TRBJ2-7; 10 nucleotides align to TRBD1. This CDR3 has 14 residues. Per germline, CDR1 SGHAT and CDR2 FQNNGV. Losses at the gene ends were 5 bases for V and 2 bases for J; bases not matched to a gene: 3. CDR3 in DNA: TGTGCCAGCAGCACTGGGACAGGGGCCTACGAGCAGTACTTC. Protein: CASSTGTGAYEQYF.

The V and J genes are TRBV10-3 and TRBJ2-7; 7 nucleotides match TRBD1. Germline CDR1 is ENHRY and CDR2 is SYGVKD. J was trimmed by 2 bases and V by 10 bases; bases with no gene match: 11. The CDR3 spans 14 residues. The CDR3 sequence: CATSGTEGTYEQYF. CDR3 coding DNA: TGTGCCACCTCCGGGACAGAAGGGACCTACGAGCAGTACTTC.

This chain uses TRBV10-3 with TRBJ2-7, with D unclear. Germline V gives CDR1 ENHRY, CDR2 SYGVKD. The CDR3 consists of 11 residues. V gave up 10 bases and J gave up 2 bases, with 9 bases separating them. This CDR3 is CATDLTYEQYF. The DNA of the CDR3 is TGTGCCACCGACTTGACCTACGAGCAGTACTTC.

This sequence joins TRBV7-9 and TRBJ2-1, with 7 bases that match TRBD2. Unmatched junction bases numbered 13, after V lost 7 bases and J lost 7 bases. This CDR3 spans 15 amino acids. Germline V gene sequence: CDR1 SEHNR, CDR2 FQNEAQ (reference sequence). CDR3 amino acids: CASTFHTGGRNEQFF. The DNA of the CDR3 is TGTGCCAGCACCTTCCACACGGGGGGACGGAATGAGCAGTTCTTC.

V gene TRBV7-9 combines with J gene TRBJ2-7; D is perhaps TRBD1 (5 bases). Germline V gene data show CDR1 as SEHNR and CDR2 as FQNEAQ (reference sequence). Trimming stripped 11 bases from V and 1 base from J, with 21 bases between. CDR3 length: 15 amino acids. CDR3 in DNA: TGTGCCGCGGCCCACGGTCAGGGCGCGTCCTACGAGCAGTACTTC. Encoded protein: CAAAHGQGASYEQYF.

This clone was counted many times. The J gene is TRBJ1-4, the V gene TRBV27; TRBD1 might be the D (5 bases). The germline CDR1 and CDR2 sequences are MNHEY and SMNVEV (reference sequence). Deletions cut 8 bases from V and 1 base from J, with 17 bases between. The CDR3 spans 16 residues. CDR3: CASSYGDGGTNEKLFF. In nucleotides, the CDR3 is TGTGCCAGCTCATATGGGGATGGGGGAACTAATGAAAAACTGTTTTTT.

The genes are TRBV7-9 and TRBJ2-7; TRBD2 matches at 7 bases. J lost 2 bases, V lost 5 bases, and 12 bases had no gene match. Germline V CDR1 and CDR2: SEHNR, FQNEAQ (reference sequence). The CDR3 totals 16 residues. Here the CDR3 reads CASSPEGGERPYEQYF. CDR3 DNA sequence: TGTGCCAGCAGCCCAGAGGGAGGGGAACGACCCTACGAGCAGTACTTC.

The chain combines TRBV30 with TRBJ1-1; no clear D gene. The CDR3 spans 13 residues. The germline V gene encodes CDR1 GTSNPN and CDR2 SVGIG (reference sequence). V lost 5 bases, J lost 0 bases, and 10 bases lay in between. CDR3 bases: TGTGCCTGGGCAATAGTTTTGAACACTGAAGCTTTCTTT. Protein: CAWAIVLNTEAFF.

The rearrangement joins TRBV27 to TRBJ2-7; 8 bases map to TRBD2. With V trimmed by 7 bases and J by 2 bases, 4 bases remained unmatched. This CDR3 spans 13 amino acids. Germline-derived CDR1 and CDR2 are MNHEY and SMNVEV (reference sequence). The CDR3 nucleotides read TGTGCCAGCAAAAAGCGGGAGCCCTACGAGCAGTACTTC. This sequence encodes CASKKREPYEQYF.

This clone was counted between two and nine times. The genes are TRBV29-1 and TRBJ2-1; 12 bases agree with TRBD2. CDR1 and CDR2 from the germline V gene are SQVTM and ANQGSEA. V lost 6 bases, J lost 3 bases, and 9 bases stayed unmatched. The CDR3 has 16 amino acids. Written as DNA, the CDR3 is TGCAGCGTAAAACTAGCGGGAGGCTATGACTACAATGAGCAGTTCTTC. It encodes CSVKLAGGYDYNEQFF.

On this clone itself: The sample contains more than one DNA sequence encoding this CDR3. The V call is TRBV19, the J call TRBJ1-5; D uncertain. The CDR3 spans 15 residues. Trimming took off 3 bases at V and 0 bases at J, with 9 bases between the two ends. The germline V gene encodes CDR1 LNHDA and CDR2 SQIVND (reference sequence). CDR3 nucleotide sequence: TGTGCCAGTAGTATCTCGGATTATAGCAATCAGCCCCAGCATTTT. Its translation is CASSISDYSNQPQHF.

The chain combines TRBV28 with TRBJ2-5, with 12 bases identical to TRBD2. CDR1 is MDHEN and CDR2 is SYDVKM in the germline V gene. The length of the CDR3 is 17 residues. J gave up 2 bases and V 5 bases, and 9 bases lay outside the gene matches. The CDR3 DNA reads as TGTGCCAGCAGTCCCGGGACTAGCGGGCTTTGGCAAGAGACCCAGTACTTC. Translation: CASSPGTSGLWQETQYF.

The chain couples TRBV7-9 to TRBJ2-1; D is perhaps TRBD2 (6 bases). Trimming pared 2 bases from V and 7 bases from J, leaving 15 bases between. This CDR3 is 15 amino acids long. The germline CDR1 and CDR2 sequences are SEHNR and FQNEAQ (reference sequence). For the CDR3, the DNA is TGTGCCAGCAGCTTATTAGGGCGGGATAGGAATGAGCAGTTCTTC. Translation: CASSLLGRDRNEQFF.

This clone was found a few times. The genes are TRBV19 and TRBJ1-1; no clear D gene. CDR3 length: 13 amino acids. V was pared by 1 base and J by 11 bases, with 14 bases between. Germline CDR1 and CDR2: LNHDA and SQIVND (reference sequence). The CDR3 spells CASSIGVGVKAFF. CDR3 bases: TGTGCCAGTAGTATAGGAGTTGGGGTGAAGGCTTTCTTT.

This CDR3 is CASSRGRVYGYTF. CDR3 bases: TGTGCCAGCAGCAGAGGCAGGGTCTATGGCTACACCTTC. The genes are TRBV14 and TRBJ1-2; D may be TRBD1 (5 bases). The CDR3 is made up of 13 amino acids. From germline, CDR1 is SGHDN and CDR2 FVKESK. V dropped 5 bases and J dropped 4 bases, with 11 bases sitting between them. Complete variable domain (other parts from reference TRBV14 and TRBJ1-2): EAGVTQFPSHSVIEKGQTVTLRCDPISGHDNLYWYRRVMGKEIKFLLHFVKESKQDESGMPNNRFLAERTGGTYSTLKVQPAELEDSGVYFCASSRGRVYGYTFGSGTRLTVV.

The V gene is TRBV11-1, the J gene TRBJ2-7, with D perhaps matching TRBD2 (6 bases). This CDR3 comprises 16 residues. Trimming left V 5 bases short and J 9 bases short, with 26 bases between. Germline loops: CDR1 SGHAT, CDR2 FQDESV (reference sequence). In DNA, the CDR3 is TGTGCCAGCAGCCCTCCTGGCGGGGCAGGGATCCCCCCGCAGTACTTC. It is translated as CASSPPGGAGIPPQYF. The full variable domain, in which reference TRBV11-1 and TRBJ2-7 provide the parts outside the CDR3, is EAEVAQSPRYKITEKSQAVAFWCDPISGHATLYWYRQILGQGPELLVQFQDESVVDDSQLPKDRFSAERLKGVDSTLKIQPAELGDSAMYLCASSPPGGAGIPPQYFGPGTRLTVT.

This sequence joins TRBV2 and TRBJ2-7, with D unclear. Germline V gene lookup returns CDR1 SNHLY and CDR2 FYNNEI. The CDR3 runs 12 residues. The V end lost 7 bases, the J end lost 6 bases, and 13 bases lay between the germline ends. The CDR3 DNA reads as TGTGCCAGCATTGGACGATTATCCGAGCAGTACTTC. Translated: CASIGRLSEQYF.

This clone was observed a single time. The gene calls are TRBV7-8 and TRBJ2-3, with D perhaps matching TRBD1 (5 bases). Deletions cut 1 base from V and 2 bases from J, with 7 bases between. Germline V gene sequence: CDR1 SGHVS, CDR2 FQNEAQ. The CDR3 is made up of 14 amino acids. The DNA for the CDR3 is TGTGCCAGCAGCTTAGTAGGGGCCACAGATACGCAGTATTTT. It translates to CASSLVGATDTQYF.

This clone occurred a few times. The chain uses TRBV13 and TRBJ2-7; D not resolved. This CDR3 has 12 residues. CDR1 and CDR2 (germline): PRHDT, FYEKMQ (reference sequence). V lost 5 bases to trimming and J lost 5 bases, with 10 bases between them. The CDR3 region has the DNA TGTGCCAGCAGCGCCCGTCGGGACGAGCAGTACTTC. Encoded protein: CASSARRDEQYF.

The chain has TRBV9 and TRBJ1-2; TRBD1 might be the D (5 bases). V lost 3 bases, J lost 8 bases, and 14 bases lay in between. Germline CDR1 SGDLS, CDR2 YYNGEE. The CDR3 runs to 13 residues. CDR3 in DNA: TGTGCCAGCAGCGACGGGGACTCCGGGGGCTACACCTTC. This encodes CASSDGDSGGYTF.

In its sample, this clone was seen once. This chain links TRBV7-8 with TRBJ1-5, with 8 bases that match TRBD1. CDR3 length: 15 residues. CDR1 and CDR2 (germline): SGHVS, FQNEAQ. The V segment lost 1 base and the J segment 6 bases; nucleotides outside the gene matches: 5. The CDR3 protein is CASSLDTQGAQPQHF. The CDR3 nucleotides are TGTGCCAGCAGCTTAGACACGCAGGGGGCTCAGCCCCAGCATTTT. The full variable domain, in which reference TRBV7-8 and TRBJ1-5 provide the parts outside the CDR3, is GAGVSQSPRYKVAKRGQDVALRCDPISGHVSLFWYQQALGQGPEFLTYFQNEAQLDKSGLPSDRFFAERPEGSVSTLKIQRTQQEDSAVYLCASSLDTQGAQPQHFGDGTRLSIL.

A note on this clone: The same CDR3 is also encoded by other DNA sequences in this sample. This rearrangement joins TRBV27 to TRBJ2-4, with 7 nucleotides matching TRBD1. Per the germline V gene, CDR1 is MNHEY and CDR2 is SMNVEV (reference sequence). V shed 5 bases and J 2 bases; nucleotides not matched to a gene: 3. This CDR3 has 14 amino acids. CDR3 in DNA: TGTGCCAGCAGTCCGACAGGGTCCAAAAACATTCAGTACTTC. It translates to CASSPTGSKNIQYF.

This clone occurred a few times. The V and J genes are TRBV7-9 and TRBJ2-7, with D possibly being TRBD2 (6 bases). Germline CDR1 and CDR2: SEHNR and FQNEAQ (reference sequence). This CDR3 comprises 13 residues. V lost 5 bases to trimming and J lost 7 bases, with 15 bases between them. The CDR3 is CASSPGEAEEQYF. For the CDR3, the DNA is TGTGCCAGCAGCCCGGGGGAGGCCGAGGAGCAGTACTTC.

This chain joins TRBV6-1 and TRBJ1-1, with 8 bases that match TRBD1. Losses at the gene ends were 2 bases for V and 11 bases for J; bases not matched to a gene: 19. The CDR3 covers 17 residues. CDR1 and CDR2 from the germline V gene are MNHNS and SASEGT. The CDR3 spells CASSEPFRGRKSAEAFF. The DNA of the CDR3 is TGTGCCAGCAGTGAACCTTTCAGGGGGCGCAAGTCGGCGGAGGCTTTCTTT.

The rearrangement uses TRBV2 and TRBJ2-2; D is undetermined. CDR3 length: 12 residues. Germline V gene data show CDR1 as SNHLY and CDR2 as FYNNEI. With 5 bases removed from V and 3 bases from J, the gap between germline ends came to 4 bases. For the CDR3, the DNA is TGTGCCAGCAGTACCTACACCGGGGAGCTGTTTTTT. Its protein is CASSTYTGELFF.

This chain uses TRBV6-1 with TRBJ1-2; D possibly corresponds to TRBD1 (5 bases). Between the trimmed V and J ends, which lost 11 bases and 8 bases, there was a span of 18 bases. The V gene's germline CDR1 is MNHNS and CDR2 SASEGT. This CDR3 has 12 residues. The CDR3 coding sequence is TGTGCCGGAAGGGACCGAGAAGAAGGCTACACCTTC. Its translation: CAGRDREEGYTF.